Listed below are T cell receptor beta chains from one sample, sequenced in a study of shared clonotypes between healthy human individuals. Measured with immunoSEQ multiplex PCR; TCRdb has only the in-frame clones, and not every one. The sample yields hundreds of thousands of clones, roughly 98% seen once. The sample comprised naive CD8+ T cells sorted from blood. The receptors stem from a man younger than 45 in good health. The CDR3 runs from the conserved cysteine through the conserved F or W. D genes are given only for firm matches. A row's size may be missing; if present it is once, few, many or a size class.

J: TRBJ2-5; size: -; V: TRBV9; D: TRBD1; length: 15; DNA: TGTGCCAGCAGCGTAGGAGGGGGCGCGGGCGGGACCCAGTACTTC; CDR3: CASSVGGGAGGTQYF
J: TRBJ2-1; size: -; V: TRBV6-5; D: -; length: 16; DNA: TGTGCCAGCAGTTACTTTACGTCAAGCTCCTACAATGAGCAGTTCTTC; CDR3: CASSYFTSSSYNEQFF
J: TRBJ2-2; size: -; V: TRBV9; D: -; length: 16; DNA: TGTGCCAGCAGCGTAGGGGGGTCGGTTGGCACCGGGGAGCTGTTTTTT; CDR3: CASSVGGSVGTGELFF
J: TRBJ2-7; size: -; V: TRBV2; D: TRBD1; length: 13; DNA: TGTGCCGGCGCCGGGACAGGGAAGTACGAGCAGTACTTC; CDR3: CAGAGTGKYEQYF
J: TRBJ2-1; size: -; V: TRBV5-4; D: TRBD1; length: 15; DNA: TGTGCCAGCAGCTTGGAGGACAGGCCGAGGGATGAGCAGTTCTTC; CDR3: CASSLEDRPRDEQFF
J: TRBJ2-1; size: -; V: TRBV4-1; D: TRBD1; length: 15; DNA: TGCGCCAGCAGCCAAGGTTGGACAGGGAACAATGAGCAGTTCTTC; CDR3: CASSQGWTGNNEQFF
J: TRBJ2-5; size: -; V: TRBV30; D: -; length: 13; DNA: TGTGCCTGGAGTGAAGGACGCGGAGGGACCCAGTACTTC; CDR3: CAWSEGRGGTQYF
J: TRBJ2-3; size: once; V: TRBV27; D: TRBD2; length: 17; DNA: TGTGCCAGCAGTTTAAGGGGACTAGTCAATCCCCCAGATACGCAGTATTTT; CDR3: CASSLRGLVNPPDTQYF
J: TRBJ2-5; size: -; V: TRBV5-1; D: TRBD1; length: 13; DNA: TGCGCCAGCAGCTCAGACAGGGAAGAGACCCAGTACTTC; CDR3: CASSSDREETQYF
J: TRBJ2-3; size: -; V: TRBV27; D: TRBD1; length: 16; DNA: TGTGCCAGCAGTCTCCTCCCCGGACAGGGGGCAGATACGCAGTATTTT; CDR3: CASSLLPGQGADTQYF
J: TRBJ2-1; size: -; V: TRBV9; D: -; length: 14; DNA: TGTGCCAGCAGCGTAGCTGGGGTTTGGAATGAGCAGTTCTTC; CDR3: CASSVAGVWNEQFF
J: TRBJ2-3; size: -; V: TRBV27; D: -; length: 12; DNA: TGTGCCAGCAGCGGAGTCACAGATACGCAGTATTTT; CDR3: CASSGVTDTQYF
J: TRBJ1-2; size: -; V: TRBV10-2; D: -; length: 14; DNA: TGCGCCAGCAGCGGCCAGGGAAGGAACTATGGCTACACCTTC; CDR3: CASSGQGRNYGYTF
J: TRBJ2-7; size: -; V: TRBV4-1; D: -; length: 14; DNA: TGCGCCAGCAGCCCGACGAGGACCTCCTACGAGCAGTACTTC; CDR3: CASSPTRTSYEQYF
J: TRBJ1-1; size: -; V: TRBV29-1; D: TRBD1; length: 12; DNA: TGCAGCATTACAGGGGGCGCGTATGAAGCTTTCTTT; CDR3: CSITGGAYEAFF
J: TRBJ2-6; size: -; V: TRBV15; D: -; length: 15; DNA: TGTGCCACCAGCAGAGGAACTGGTGGGGCCAACGTCCTGACTTTC; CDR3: CATSRGTGGANVLTF
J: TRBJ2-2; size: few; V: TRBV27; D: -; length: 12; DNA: TGTGCCAGCAGTTATAGCACCGGGGAGCTGTTTTTT; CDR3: CASSYSTGELFF
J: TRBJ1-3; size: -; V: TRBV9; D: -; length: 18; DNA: TGTGCCAGCAGCCCTCGGGGCAGGGTTGGTAGTGAGGGAAACACCATATATTTT; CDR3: CASSPRGRVGSEGNTIYF
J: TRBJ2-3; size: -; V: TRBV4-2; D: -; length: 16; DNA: TGTGCCAGCAGCCAAGTGTTCGGGACCAGCACAGATACGCAGTATTTT; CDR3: CASSQVFGTSTDTQYF
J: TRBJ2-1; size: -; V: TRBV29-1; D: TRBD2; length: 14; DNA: TGCAGCGCGAGATTAGCGGGAGTGTACAATGAGCAGTTCTTC; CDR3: CSARLAGVYNEQFF
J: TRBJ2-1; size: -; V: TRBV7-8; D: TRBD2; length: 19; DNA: TGTGCCAGCAGCGAAGGACTAGCGGGAGGGTCGGGTCTCTACAATGAGCAGTTCTTC; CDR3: CASSEGLAGGSGLYNEQFF
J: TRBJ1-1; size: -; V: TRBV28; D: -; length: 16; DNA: TGTGCCAGCAGCCTAGGTATGGGTTTCATGAACACTGAAGCTTTCTTT; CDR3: CASSLGMGFMNTEAFF
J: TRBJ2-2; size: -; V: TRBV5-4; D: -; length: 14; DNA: TGTGCCAGCAGCTTGCAGGGGAACACCGGGGAGCTGTTTTTT; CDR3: CASSLQGNTGELFF
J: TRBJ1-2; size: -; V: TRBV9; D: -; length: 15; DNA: TGTGCCAGCAGCGCTGAGGGTTTGGGAAACTATGGCTACACCTTC; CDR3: CASSAEGLGNYGYTF
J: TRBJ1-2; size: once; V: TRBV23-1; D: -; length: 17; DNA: TGCGCCAGCAGTCAACCGGGGGGAGGGACTAATAACTATGGCTACACCTTC; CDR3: CASSQPGGGTNNYGYTF
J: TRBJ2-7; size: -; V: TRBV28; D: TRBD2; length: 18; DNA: TGTGCCAGCAGTTTATCGCCTTTTGGGGCGGGAGGGCCTTACGAGCAGTACTTC; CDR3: CASSLSPFGAGGPYEQYF
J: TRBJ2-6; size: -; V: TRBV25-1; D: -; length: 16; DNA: TGTGCCAGCAAGGCCGTAGCCCGCTCTGGGGCCAACGTCCTGACTTTC; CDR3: CASKAVARSGANVLTF
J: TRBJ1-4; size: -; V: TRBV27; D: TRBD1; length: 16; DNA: TGTGCCAGCAGTTCACAGGGGCCAGCTAGTATTGAAAAACTGTTTTTT; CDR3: CASSSQGPASIEKLFF
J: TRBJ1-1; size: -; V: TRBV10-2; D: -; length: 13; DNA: TGCGCCAGCAGTGATTGGGGGAACACTGAAGCTTTCTTT; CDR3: CASSDWGNTEAFF
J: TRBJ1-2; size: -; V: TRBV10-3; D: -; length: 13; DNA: TGTGCCATCATAGGGGACTTGAGCTATGGCTACACCTTC; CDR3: CAIIGDLSYGYTF
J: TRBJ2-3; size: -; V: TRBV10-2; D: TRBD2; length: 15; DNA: TGCGCCAGCACAGGACTAGCGGCTAGCACAGATACGCAGTATTTT; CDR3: CASTGLAASTDTQYF
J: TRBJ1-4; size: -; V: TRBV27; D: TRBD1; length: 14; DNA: TGTGCCAGCAGTTTACTAGGGGGCGATGAAAAACTGTTTTTT; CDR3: CASSLLGGDEKLFF
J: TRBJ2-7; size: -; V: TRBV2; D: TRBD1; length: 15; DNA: TGTGCCAGCCTTACACCGGGACAGGGTGCCTACGAGCAGTACTTC; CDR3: CASLTPGQGAYEQYF
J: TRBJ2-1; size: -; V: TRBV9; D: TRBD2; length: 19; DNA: TGTGCCAGCAGCGCCCAGAGGACTAGCGGGAGGGCCGTTTACAATGAGCAGTTCTTC; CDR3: CASSAQRTSGRAVYNEQFF
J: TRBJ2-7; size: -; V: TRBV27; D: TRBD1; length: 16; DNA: TGTGCCAGCAGTTTATCCGCCGGGACAGTGACCTACGAGCAGTACTTC; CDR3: CASSLSAGTVTYEQYF
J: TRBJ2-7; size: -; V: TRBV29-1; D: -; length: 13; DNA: TGCAGCGTTGAAGAGGGACACTCCTACGAGCAGTACTTC; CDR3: CSVEEGHSYEQYF
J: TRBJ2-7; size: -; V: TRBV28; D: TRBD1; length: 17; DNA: TGTGCCAGCAGCCTAGCCCCCAACAGGGGGCTCTCCTACGAGCAGTACTTC; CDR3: CASSLAPNRGLSYEQYF
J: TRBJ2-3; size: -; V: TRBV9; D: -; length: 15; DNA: TGTGCCAGCAGCGTAGGTGGGTGGGGCACAGATACGCAGTATTTT; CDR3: CASSVGGWGTDTQYF
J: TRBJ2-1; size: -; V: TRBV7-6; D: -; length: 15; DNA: TGTGCCAGCAGCTTAGGTGGGACTCTAATCAATGAGCAGTTCTTC; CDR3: CASSLGGTLINEQFF
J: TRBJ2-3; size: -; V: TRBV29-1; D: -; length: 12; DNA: TGCAGCGCCCTCAAGAAGCCAGATACGCAGTATTTT; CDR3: CSALKKPDTQYF
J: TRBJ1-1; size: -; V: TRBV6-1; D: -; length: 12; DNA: TGTGCCAGCACGACCGGTGTTACTGAAGCTTTCTTT; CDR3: CASTTGVTEAFF
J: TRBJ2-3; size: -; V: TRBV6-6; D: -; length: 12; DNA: TGTGCCAGCAATGTGGGCACAGATACGCAGTATTTT; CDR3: CASNVGTDTQYF
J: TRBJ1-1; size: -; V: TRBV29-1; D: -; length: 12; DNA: TGCAGCGTGACCGATTCGAACACTGAAGCTTTCTTT; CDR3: CSVTDSNTEAFF
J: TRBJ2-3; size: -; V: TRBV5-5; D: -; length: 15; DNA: TGTGCCAGCACCTTGAGCAGGGATGGCACAGATACGCAGTATTTT; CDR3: CASTLSRDGTDTQYF
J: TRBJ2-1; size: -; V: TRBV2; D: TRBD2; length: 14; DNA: TGTGCCAGCGGGCTAGCGGGAGATTCCAATGAGCAGTTCTTC; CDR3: CASGLAGDSNEQFF
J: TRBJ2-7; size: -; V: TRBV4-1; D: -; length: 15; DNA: TGCGCCAGCAGCCAAGATCTGAGACAGAGCTACGAGCAGTACTTC; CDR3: CASSQDLRQSYEQYF
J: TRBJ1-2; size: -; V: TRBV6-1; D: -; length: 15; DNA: TGTGCCAGCAGTGAAAAATTTATTGGCAGCTATGGCTACACCTTC; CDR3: CASSEKFIGSYGYTF
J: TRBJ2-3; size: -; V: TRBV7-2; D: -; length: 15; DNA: TGTGCCAGCAGCTTAGAGTCCTTCAAGGGGGATACGCAGTATTTT; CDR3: CASSLESFKGDTQYF
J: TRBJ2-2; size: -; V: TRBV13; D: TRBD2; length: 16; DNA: TGTGCCAGCAGCTTAGTGAGAGCGGGAGCCGCCGGGGAGCTGTTTTTT; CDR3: CASSLVRAGAAGELFF
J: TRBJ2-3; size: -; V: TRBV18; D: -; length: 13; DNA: TGTGCCAGCCAAGGACAGAACGCAGATACGCAGTATTTT; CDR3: CASQGQNADTQYF
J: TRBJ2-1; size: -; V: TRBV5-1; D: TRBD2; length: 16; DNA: TGCGCCAGCAGCTTGCCCTACGGGACTAGTAACAATGAGCAGTTCTTC; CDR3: CASSLPYGTSNNEQFF
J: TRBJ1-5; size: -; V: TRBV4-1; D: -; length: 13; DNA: TGCGCCAGCAGCCAAGTCTTGAGACAGCCCCAGCATTTT; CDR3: CASSQVLRQPQHF
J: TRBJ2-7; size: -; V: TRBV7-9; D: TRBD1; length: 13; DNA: TGTGCCAGCAGCTCGGGACAGCCCTACGAGCAGTACTTC; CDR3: CASSSGQPYEQYF
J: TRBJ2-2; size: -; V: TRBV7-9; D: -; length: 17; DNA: TGTGCCAGCAGCTTAGTAACAGGGTGGCGGAACGCCGGGGAGCTGTTTTTT; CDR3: CASSLVTGWRNAGELFF